This T cell receptor beta chain was sequenced for a study of cytomegalovirus exposure and HLA in healthy donors. Turning to the study itself: About 83 million unique TCRs from HLA-typed donors made up an early data release.

The PCR used 60 Vbeta and 13 Jbeta primers. Only in-frame clones appear in the TCRdb table, and some are missing; sequencing was by immunoSEQ multiplex PCR. The sample carries about 69,000 clones, roughly 76% recorded once. The germline gives CDR1 MNHNS, CDR2 SASEGT. V shed 3 bases and J 6 bases; nucleotides not matched to a gene: 5. The CDR3 length is 15 residues. Turning to this clone: Its antigen remains unidentified.

Broader study findings: Previous analysis showed most TCR beta V segments were productive about 87% or about 30% of the time. Immune exposure was documented only through CMV serostatus.

The chain uses TRBV6-1 and TRBJ2-2; 9 bases are a match to TRBD2. Material: PBMCs. The source of this sequence is a young man in good health and CMV-seronegative. The DNA for the CDR3 is TGTGCCAGCAGTGACGGACTAGCGATGGCCGGGGAGCTGTTTTTT. This translates into CASSDGLAMAGELFF.